The present entry profiles one TCR beta chain with its context. Its antigen is undetermined. J lost 4 bases, V lost 5 bases, and 10 bases had no gene match. The CDR3 totals 15 residues. The germline V gene encodes CDR1 SGHNT and CDR2 YYREEE (reference sequence). The data belong to a study of cytomegalovirus exposure and HLA in healthy donors. Study summary: The approximately 130 validation repertoires matched the 666 first-cohort repertoires in platform, a later analysis reported. Findings of the study overall: According to reports, the classifier identified cytomegalovirus status with high specificity and sensitivity.

Profiling relied on immunoSEQ multiplex PCR, and the TCRdb table lists in-frame clones only, not all of them. Seen here are 150,000 or so clones, about 86% observed once, and the top ten hold less than 2.5%. Sequencing used PBMCs. The chain is built from TRBV5-4 and TRBJ2-7; TRBD1 agrees at 9 bases. This TCR was sampled from a human donor in good health. As DNA, the CDR3 is TGTGCCAGCAGTACACAGGGACAGGGTAGGTACGAGCAGTACTTC. It translates to CASSTQGQGRYEQYF.